This entry describes one TCR beta chain. CDR3 length: 15 residues. V was pared by 2 bases and J by 3 bases, with 13 bases between. Germline CDR1 SGHTA, CDR2 FQGTGA. The data belong to a study of blood T cell repertoires in COVID-19. Study at large: Material from acute and convalescent COVID-19 was sourced from the United States, Italy and Spain.

Generated by immunoSEQ multiplex PCR, the TCRdb table keeps only in-frame clones and is missing some. The repertoire holds approximately 270,000 clones, roughly 90% seen once, with around 1.9% in the top ten. Cohorts were determined from participant-reported clinical history. This TCR was recovered from a woman aged 55-70 years who had recovered from COVID-19. Sequenced sample: PBMCs or T cells enriched from blood (not recorded which). The chain combines TRBV7-3 with TRBJ2-5, with a tentative D call TRBD2 (5 bases). CDR3 bases: TGTGCCAGCAGCTTATCGGCTCTAGCCGAAGAGACCCAGTACTTC. This gives the protein CASSLSALAEETQYF.